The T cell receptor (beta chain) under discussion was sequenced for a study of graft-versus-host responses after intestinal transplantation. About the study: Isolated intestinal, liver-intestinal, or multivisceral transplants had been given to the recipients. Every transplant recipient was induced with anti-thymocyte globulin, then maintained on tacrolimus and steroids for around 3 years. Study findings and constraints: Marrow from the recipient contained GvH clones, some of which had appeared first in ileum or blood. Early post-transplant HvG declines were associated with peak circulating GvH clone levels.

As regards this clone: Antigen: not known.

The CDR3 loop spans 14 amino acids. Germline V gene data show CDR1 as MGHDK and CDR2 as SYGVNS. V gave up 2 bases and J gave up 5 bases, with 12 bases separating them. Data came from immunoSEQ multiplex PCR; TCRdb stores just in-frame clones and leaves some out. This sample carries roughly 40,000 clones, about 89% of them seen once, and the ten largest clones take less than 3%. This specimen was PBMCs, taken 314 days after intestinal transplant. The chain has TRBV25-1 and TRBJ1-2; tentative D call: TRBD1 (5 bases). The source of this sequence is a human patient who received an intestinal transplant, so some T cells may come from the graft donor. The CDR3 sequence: CASSEAGLLYGYTF. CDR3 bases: TGTGCCAGCAGTGAAGCGGGGCTATTGTATGGCTACACCTTC.